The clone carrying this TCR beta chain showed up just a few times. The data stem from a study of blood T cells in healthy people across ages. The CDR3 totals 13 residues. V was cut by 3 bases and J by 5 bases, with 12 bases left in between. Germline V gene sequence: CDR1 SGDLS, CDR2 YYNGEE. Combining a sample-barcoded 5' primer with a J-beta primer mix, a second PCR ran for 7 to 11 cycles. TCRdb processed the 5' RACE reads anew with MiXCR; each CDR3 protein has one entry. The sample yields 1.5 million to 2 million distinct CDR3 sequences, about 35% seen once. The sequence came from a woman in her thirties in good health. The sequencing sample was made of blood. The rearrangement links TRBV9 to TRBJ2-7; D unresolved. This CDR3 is CASSADNGDEQYF. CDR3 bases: TGTGCCAGCAGCGCGGATAATGGGGACGAGCAGTACTTC.